The rows below give T cell receptor beta chains drawn from one sample of a study of blood T cells in healthy people across ages. Each CDR3 protein is one row after TCRdb ran MiXCR on the 5' RACE reads. The sample lists approximately 770,000 distinct CDR3 sequences, 55% to 75% occurring once. Sequencing was carried out using blood. The receptors shown here come from a man under 40 in good health. The CDR3 runs from the conserved cysteine through the conserved F or W. Each record gives: D gene, clone size, J gene, V gene, CDR3 DNA, CDR3 protein. D genes are given only for firm matches. A clone size is listed for some rows: how often the clone was seen (once, few, many), or a class if it is expanded.

D gene: TRBD1
clone size: -
J gene: TRBJ2-2
V gene: TRBV6-5
CDR3 DNA: TGTGCCAGCAGTTACATACCACCCGGGACAGGGGGAACCGGGGAGCTGTTTTTT
CDR3 protein: CASSYIPPGTGGTGELFF

D gene: TRBD1
clone size: -
J gene: TRBJ1-5
V gene: TRBV20-1
CDR3 DNA: TGCAGTGCTATCCCCTGGGACAGGGGAAATCAGCCCCAGCATTTT
CDR3 protein: CSAIPWDRGNQPQHF

D gene: -
clone size: -
J gene: TRBJ2-3
V gene: TRBV15
CDR3 DNA: TGTGCCACCAGCAGAGAGGGTGATTGGGCAGATACGCAGTATTTT
CDR3 protein: CATSREGDWADTQYF

D gene: -
clone size: -
J gene: TRBJ2-7
V gene: TRBV6-2/TRBV6-3
CDR3 DNA: TGTGCCAGCAGTCGGTGGGAGAGGTCCGAGCAGTACTTC
CDR3 protein: CASSRWERSEQYF

D gene: -
clone size: -
J gene: TRBJ2-3
V gene: TRBV10-3
CDR3 DNA: TGTGCCATCAATGGCGGGAACACAGATACGCAGTATTTT
CDR3 protein: CAINGGNTDTQYF

D gene: TRBD2
clone size: -
J gene: TRBJ2-7
V gene: TRBV3-1
CDR3 DNA: TGTGCCAGCAGCCGGGACTACCTTACCTACGAGCAGTACTTC
CDR3 protein: CASSRDYLTYEQYF

D gene: -
clone size: -
J gene: TRBJ2-3
V gene: TRBV27
CDR3 DNA: TGTGCCAGCAGAAGGGGGGTTAGCACAGATACGCAGTATTTT
CDR3 protein: CASRRGVSTDTQYF

D gene: TRBD1
clone size: few
J gene: TRBJ2-7
V gene: TRBV7-2
CDR3 DNA: TGTGCCAGCAAAGACAGGGACAATGAGCAGTACTTC
CDR3 protein: CASKDRDNEQYF

D gene: -
clone size: few
J gene: TRBJ2-7
V gene: TRBV20-1
CDR3 DNA: TGCAGTGCTAGCGACATGAAGGAATACGAGCAGTACTTC
CDR3 protein: CSASDMKEYEQYF

D gene: -
clone size: -
J gene: TRBJ2-1
V gene: TRBV2
CDR3 DNA: TGTGCCAGCAGTCACACCGGGACCTCACTCTACAATGAGCAGTTCTTC
CDR3 protein: CASSHTGTSLYNEQFF

D gene: TRBD2
clone size: -
J gene: TRBJ2-3
V gene: TRBV29-1
CDR3 DNA: TGCAGCCTTACGGGGGGGCCAGGGACAGATACGCAGTATTTT
CDR3 protein: CSLTGGPGTDTQYF

D gene: TRBD1
clone size: -
J gene: TRBJ1-4
V gene: TRBV28
CDR3 DNA: TGTGCCAGCAGTTCCGCCTGGGACAGGAGGGAAAAACTGTTTTTT
CDR3 protein: CASSSAWDRREKLFF

D gene: TRBD1
clone size: -
J gene: TRBJ2-4
V gene: TRBV7-8
CDR3 DNA: TGTGCCAGCAGCGCCCAACACCCCAGCATATGGACAGGAGACATTCAGTACTTC
CDR3 protein: CASSAQHPSIWTGDIQYF

D gene: -
clone size: few
J gene: TRBJ2-3
V gene: TRBV27
CDR3 DNA: TGTGCCAGCAGTTTCTGGGACAGCACAGATACGCAGTATTTT
CDR3 protein: CASSFWDSTDTQYF

D gene: -
clone size: -
J gene: TRBJ2-5
V gene: TRBV7-9
CDR3 DNA: TGTGCCAGCAGCGCGCGGACAGGACTACAAGAGACCCAGTACTTC
CDR3 protein: CASSARTGLQETQYF

D gene: -
clone size: -
J gene: TRBJ2-1
V gene: TRBV7-3
CDR3 DNA: TGTGCCAGCAGCCCGGAGTGGCCCTACAATGAGCAGTTCTTC
CDR3 protein: CASSPEWPYNEQFF

D gene: -
clone size: few
J gene: TRBJ1-2
V gene: TRBV7-9
CDR3 DNA: TGTGCCATTGAACTAAAACAGGACAGATATGGCTACACCTTC
CDR3 protein: CAIELKQDRYGYTF

D gene: -
clone size: -
J gene: TRBJ2-5
V gene: TRBV28
CDR3 DNA: TGTGCCAGCAGCCTATACCGGGGACAACAAGAGACCCAGTACTTC
CDR3 protein: CASSLYRGQQETQYF

D gene: TRBD2
clone size: -
J gene: TRBJ2-1
V gene: TRBV11-2
CDR3 DNA: TGTGCCAGCAGCCGTAGTGTCACTAGCGGGTACAATGAGCAGTTCTTC
CDR3 protein: CASSRSVTSGYNEQFF

D gene: -
clone size: -
J gene: TRBJ2-1
V gene: TRBV9
CDR3 DNA: TGTGCCAGCAGCGTAGGGCGGAATGAGCAGTTCTTC
CDR3 protein: CASSVGRNEQFF

D gene: TRBD1
clone size: -
J gene: TRBJ2-7
V gene: TRBV27
CDR3 DNA: TGTGCCAGCAGTTCATCGACAGGGGAGGTCTCCTACGAGCAGTACTTC
CDR3 protein: CASSSSTGEVSYEQYF

D gene: -
clone size: few
J gene: TRBJ2-3
V gene: TRBV5-1
CDR3 DNA: TGCGCCAGCAGCTTGGTCCCCGGAAGCACAGATACGCAGTATTTT
CDR3 protein: CASSLVPGSTDTQYF

D gene: -
clone size: -
J gene: TRBJ1-2
V gene: TRBV14
CDR3 DNA: TGTGCCAGCAGCCACAACAGGGAGACAAATGGCTACACCTTC
CDR3 protein: CASSHNRETNGYTF

D gene: TRBD2
clone size: -
J gene: TRBJ2-1
V gene: TRBV7-2
CDR3 DNA: TGTGCCAGCAGAACCTCTAGCGGGAGGTCAAACAATGAGCAGTTCTTC
CDR3 protein: CASRTSSGRSNNEQFF

D gene: -
clone size: -
J gene: TRBJ2-7
V gene: TRBV29-1
CDR3 DNA: TGCAGCGTCGATACAGGTTCCGAGCAGTACTTC
CDR3 protein: CSVDTGSEQYF

D gene: -
clone size: -
J gene: TRBJ2-3
V gene: TRBV10-3
CDR3 DNA: TGTGCCATCAGTGAGTCGGGAATCCGCCTGCTTAGCGCAATGGATACGCAGTATTTT
CDR3 protein: CAISESGIRLLSAMDTQYF

D gene: TRBD1
clone size: -
J gene: TRBJ2-7
V gene: TRBV5-1
CDR3 DNA: TGCGCCAGCAGCGCACTTCGGCCTTTTGGGGGACAGGCTCCAAACTACGAGCAGTACTTC
CDR3 protein: CASSALRPFGGQAPNYEQYF

D gene: -
clone size: -
J gene: TRBJ2-1
V gene: TRBV6-6
CDR3 DNA: TGTGCCAGCAGTTATACGGGGTTCTCGTTCTTC
CDR3 protein: CASSYTGFSFF

D gene: TRBD2
clone size: once
J gene: TRBJ2-5
V gene: TRBV6-5
CDR3 DNA: TGTGCCAGCAGTTACTCGGCGGGGGGGGGACAAGAGACCCAGTACTTC
CDR3 protein: CASSYSAGGGQETQYF

D gene: -
clone size: -
J gene: TRBJ1-1
V gene: TRBV14
CDR3 DNA: TGTGCCAGCAGCCAAGTGGGGCCCTGGGGGGAAGCTTTCTTT
CDR3 protein: CASSQVGPWGEAFF

D gene: -
clone size: few
J gene: TRBJ2-3
V gene: TRBV20-1
CDR3 DNA: TGCAGCGCCGGACAGACAGATACGCAGTATTTT
CDR3 protein: CSAGQTDTQYF

D gene: TRBD1
clone size: -
J gene: TRBJ1-2
V gene: TRBV20-1
CDR3 DNA: TGCAGTGCTAGAGATAGTGTAAGGGGGCTCTATGGCTACACCTTC
CDR3 protein: CSARDSVRGLYGYTF

D gene: -
clone size: few
J gene: TRBJ2-3
V gene: TRBV29-1
CDR3 DNA: TGCGGCGGAGGGAATCTTGGCATAGCGCAGTATTTT
CDR3 protein: CGGGNLGIAQYF

D gene: -
clone size: many
J gene: TRBJ2-3
V gene: TRBV12-3/TRBV12-4
CDR3 DNA: TGTGCCATGACTCGCATCACAGATACGCAGTATTTT
CDR3 protein: CAMTRITDTQYF

D gene: -
clone size: -
J gene: TRBJ2-3
V gene: TRBV7-6
CDR3 DNA: TGTGCCAGCAGCGAAAGGACTCCCAGGCCAGATACGCAGTATTTT
CDR3 protein: CASSERTPRPDTQYF

D gene: TRBD2
clone size: few
J gene: TRBJ2-5
V gene: TRBV7-2
CDR3 DNA: TGTGCCAGCAGCCCGGGGGGACTAGAAGAGACCCAGTACTTC
CDR3 protein: CASSPGGLEETQYF

D gene: TRBD2
clone size: -
J gene: TRBJ2-7
V gene: TRBV20-1
CDR3 DNA: TGCAGTGCTCTAGGACTAGCGGGACCGTACGAGCAGTACTTC
CDR3 protein: CSALGLAGPYEQYF

D gene: -
clone size: few
J gene: TRBJ2-1
V gene: TRBV10-3
CDR3 DNA: TGTGCCATCAGTGACGGATATGAGCAGTTCTTC
CDR3 protein: CAISDGYEQFF

D gene: TRBD1
clone size: -
J gene: TRBJ1-1
V gene: TRBV12-3/TRBV12-4
CDR3 DNA: TGTGCCAGCAGTAGAATGACAGGGGAGAGCACTGAAGCTTTCTTT
CDR3 protein: CASSRMTGESTEAFF

D gene: -
clone size: -
J gene: TRBJ2-7
V gene: TRBV7-9
CDR3 DNA: TGTGCCAGCAGCTTATGGCGCGGGGCGGTGAGCTCCTACGAGCAGTACTTC
CDR3 protein: CASSLWRGAVSSYEQYF

D gene: -
clone size: -
J gene: TRBJ2-7
V gene: TRBV20-1
CDR3 DNA: TGCAGTGCGCAGGGAACAACCTACGAGCAGTACTTC
CDR3 protein: CSAQGTTYEQYF

D gene: TRBD2
clone size: few
J gene: TRBJ2-3
V gene: TRBV4-3
CDR3 DNA: TGCGCCAGCAGCCAAGGGACTAGCCACGGGAGGGGCGGAGATACGCAGTATTTT
CDR3 protein: CASSQGTSHGRGGDTQYF

D gene: -
clone size: -
J gene: TRBJ2-7
V gene: TRBV21-1
CDR3 DNA: TGTGCCACCTTCTACGAGCAGTACTTC
CDR3 protein: CATFYEQYF

D gene: -
clone size: few
J gene: TRBJ2-4
V gene: TRBV10-3
CDR3 DNA: TGTGCCATCAGTGATGCGGACTTAGCCAAAAACATTCAGTACTTC
CDR3 protein: CAISDADLAKNIQYF

D gene: -
clone size: -
J gene: TRBJ1-1
V gene: TRBV13
CDR3 DNA: TGTGCCAGCAGCTTAGAAGGGTCGCGCGCTTTCTTT
CDR3 protein: CASSLEGSRAFF

D gene: -
clone size: -
J gene: TRBJ2-3
V gene: TRBV29-1
CDR3 DNA: TGCAGCGCCTCCCCCACACCCCCAGATACGCAGTATTTT
CDR3 protein: CSASPTPPDTQYF

D gene: TRBD1
clone size: -
J gene: TRBJ2-3
V gene: TRBV3-1
CDR3 DNA: TGTGCCAGCAGCCAAATATCGACAGGGGGTACAGATACGCAGTATTTT
CDR3 protein: CASSQISTGGTDTQYF

D gene: -
clone size: few
J gene: TRBJ2-7
V gene: TRBV5-6
CDR3 DNA: TGTGCCAGCAGCTTGATCGGGTCACCCTACGAGCAGTACTTC
CDR3 protein: CASSLIGSPYEQYF

D gene: -
clone size: few
J gene: TRBJ2-7
V gene: TRBV7-2
CDR3 DNA: TGTGCCAGCAGCCCTGGACTCTATTCCTACGAGCAGTACTTC
CDR3 protein: CASSPGLYSYEQYF

D gene: -
clone size: few
J gene: TRBJ1-2
V gene: TRBV4-2
CDR3 DNA: TGTGCCAGCAGCCAAGAGCGACGGACGACTAACTATGGCTACACCTTC
CDR3 protein: CASSQERRTTNYGYTF

D gene: TRBD1
clone size: -
J gene: TRBJ2-7
V gene: TRBV20-1
CDR3 DNA: TGCAGTGCTGAGGGGACAGGGGGCTTATCTGCCTACGAGCAGTACTTC
CDR3 protein: CSAEGTGGLSAYEQYF

D gene: -
clone size: -
J gene: TRBJ2-5
V gene: TRBV19
CDR3 DNA: TGTGCCAGTAGTATCAGGGGGACCCAGTACTTC
CDR3 protein: CASSIRGTQYF

D gene: -
clone size: -
J gene: TRBJ1-2
V gene: TRBV28
CDR3 DNA: TGTGCCAGCAGCAGAGTGGCAGGGGACTATGGCTACACCTTC
CDR3 protein: CASSRVAGDYGYTF